This TCR beta chain was captured by sequencing in a study of T cells in Graves' hyperthyroidism and ophthalmopathy. Study results and caveats: Most thyroid-expanded clonotypes above 0.001 were also found in blood.

Patients aged 18 to 65 with hyperthyroidism were newly diagnosed, with duration under 2 months. This clonotype was detected ten times or more. Its antigen remains unidentified. Germline lookup yields CDR1 SGHAT and CDR2 FQDESV (reference sequence). This CDR3 has 14 amino acids. V lost 3 bases, J lost 2 bases, and 10 bases lay in between. Researchers took RNA transcripts and amplified the TCR beta CDR3 regions from them. A first-round RT-PCR of the TCR CDR3 used the HTBI primer set. TCRdb re-called the multiplex PCR reads with MiXCR, one entry per CDR3 protein. The sample shows roughly 170,000 distinct CDR3 sequences, approximately 15% of them seen only once.

The origin of this receptor is a woman aged 45-65 years with Graves' hyperthyroidism. The chain has TRBV11-1 and TRBJ1-1, with D perhaps matching TRBD1 (5 bases). Sequencing was carried out using blood. CDR3: CASSFSQGNTEAFF. The CDR3 nucleotides read TGTGCCAGCAGCTTCTCTCAGGGTAACACTGAAGCTTTCTTT.